This paragraph covers one TCR beta chain sequence. Its antigen is undetermined. This CDR3 is built from 14 residues. Per the germline V gene, CDR1 is SGHTS and CDR2 is YDEGEE. The junction had 12 bases not matched to a gene; V was cut back by 4 bases and J by 11 bases. The data are from a study of post-analysis software for immune sequencing data. Study summary: Disease courses included relapsing-remitting, secondary progressive and progressive-relapsing multiple sclerosis. The study, taken as a whole, reports: Analysis by F measure revealed that same-batch samples clustered strongly together. Among multiple sclerosis patients, normalized Chao1 diversity was significantly below that of controls. Controls showed lower frequencies than patients for 4 or 5 TRBV segments, and TRBV5-6, TRBV5-1 and TRBV20-1 were among these.

Carried by the TCR beta cDNA libraries were unique molecular identifiers. Via MiXCR, TCRdb re-called the PCR reads, giving one row per CDR3 protein. The sample shows roughly 410,000 distinct CDR3 sequences, approximately 33% of them seen only once. The J gene is TRBJ2-3, the V gene TRBV5-8; 8 bases fit TRBD1. The specimen was blood. The source of this sequence is a girl between 10 and 17 years old with multiple sclerosis. CDR3 coding DNA: TGTGCCAGCAGCCCTCGGGACAGGAGTAGTAGGCAGTATTTT. This translates into CASSPRDRSSRQYF.